The present entry profiles one TCR beta chain with its context. Its binding antigen is unknown. This sample stems from a study of cytomegalovirus exposure and HLA in healthy donors (dated by TCRdb to the late 2010s). For the wider study: According to an earlier analysis of several hundred of the donors, some 180 million T cells yielded 90 million to 130 million unique TCR beta sequences and around 300 Gb of sequence data. Approximately 310 gigabases of sequencing data and around 85 million unique TCR sequences made up an early release that covered fewer than 650 HLA-typed donors. Of the roughly 410 genotyped donors, 65% to 90% were placed in the genetic ancestry cluster associated with self-reported Caucasian donors. The study aimed to test whether signatures of past pathogen exposure could be identified by cataloging public T cell receptors. The study profiled the T cell repertoires of approximately 700 subjects by immunosequencing and related them to cytomegalovirus serostatus. In addition to the first cohort of roughly 700 subjects, a separate validation cohort of under 150 different subjects was used. High-throughput TCR immunosequencing, statistical association of individual TCRs with disease status, and machine learning were combined to predict cytomegalovirus infection status. In a later analysis, previously published TCR beta repertoires from about 670 donors were re-analyzed and high-resolution HLA genotyping was added so that TCR occurrence patterns could be studied. The later analysis used no new phenotypic data to find candidate immune exposures, relying instead on TCR beta sequences and their occurrence across donors. In an earlier analysis of 500 to 650 of the donors, high-throughput TCR beta sequencing was used to judge whether each TCR beta V gene segment behaved as functional or pseudogenic. Donor age, sex, ethnicity and CMV serostatus were compiled together with the repertoire data. A later genetic analysis used genome-wide SNP genotypes for about 60% of the roughly 700 donors, treating that subset as a discovery cohort. Every repertoire in the discovery cohort had been generated on one and the same sequencing platform. Class I and class II HLA loci were covered by the typing at four-digit resolution. The number of typed donors differed by locus: roughly 629-630 for A, B, C, DRB1 and DQB1; approximately 530 for DQA1; roughly 600 for DPA1; and 400 to 480 for DPB1. Because of strong linkage in the cohort, four or five DR-DQ haplotypes were treated as single units for association and clustering. On average, over 200,000 unique TCR beta nucleotide sequences were sequenced per donor among some 430 genotyped donors of the cohort, with roughly 18% of those sequences being non-productive. Study-wide findings and limitations: Roughly uniform sequencing depth across donors was assumed in presence/absence analyses, although this assumption may not hold. V-gene and J-gene trimming of TCR beta chains was associated with a missense DCLRE1C variant in a later genetic analysis, and the association was replicated in an independent cohort. When HLA alleles, especially DR and DQ, strongly co-occurred, TCR associations were difficult to assign to individual alleles. In a later analysis, about 17,000 TCR beta sequences were associated with specific HLA alleles at a false discovery rate of 0.05. Some IMGT-functional V segments, including TRBV6-2 and TRBV6-3, could not be told apart with the 87-base-pair reads, so those segments were excluded. CMV serostatus was the only immune exposure information available for the cohort. The cohort was sequenced for TCR beta chains only, and without alpha or paired-chain data the features that could be detected were limited. According to the authors, the approach could potentially be generalized to other disease states and immunological phenotypes. The sequencing pipeline was judged likely to have produced a cluster of highly shared sequence variants as a technical artifact. A further reported finding was that TCR beta sequences accurately predicted the HLA-A and HLA-B alleles for most subjects in the first cohort. In a later analysis, HLA-associated TCR beta chains were found to be more clonally expanded and to have lower generation probabilities than equally common non-associated chains. The study gave a list of under 200 TCR beta chains associated with cytomegalovirus. An earlier analysis of 587 of the donors showed that most TCR beta V segments appeared in productive rearrangements either about 90% or about 30% of the time, which broadly matched IMGT annotations. A later analysis found that most CMV-associated TCR beta chains appeared HLA-restricted, with HLA associations seemingly driven largely by CMV exposure. Most TCR sequences were observed very rarely across donors, whereas some public TCRs were present in many individuals. A later genetic analysis reported fewer N-insertions in productive TCRs among donors in an Asian-associated ancestry cluster than the approximately 670-donor mean. HLA typing was unavailable for some donors at each locus, so association tests used only the typed subset. In both the original and validation cohorts, the classifier was reported to diagnose cytomegalovirus status with high specificity and sensitivity. In a later analysis, TCR association rates were found to vary across HLA loci, with the most associated TCRs seen for DRB1 alleles and the fewest for HLA-C alleles. Correlated functional status among segregating V segments might be attributable to linkage disequilibrium, but an unknown experimental factor could not be ruled out. Because counts were too low, seventeen rarely observed V segments, including chromosome 9 orphons, were excluded from the earlier analysis of about 500 of the donors. A later analysis reported that several top co-occurrence clusters appeared linked to parvovirus B19, influenza, CMV and Epstein-Barr virus. Three of the identified cytomegalovirus-associated TCR beta chains were confirmed in vitro to be specific for cytomegalovirus antigens.

In total, about 650 healthy bone marrow donors made up the cohort. At the time of sampling, every cohort member was nominally healthy, though immune exposures that went unrecorded were likely present. The donor was CMV seronegative and belonged to the group of 350 or so seronegative cohort members. Each donor provided a peripheral blood sample, and peripheral blood mononuclear cells were used for TCR beta sequencing. Genomic DNA extraction from the blood cell samples was performed with the Qiagen DNeasy Blood Extraction Kit. The receptor library was made with the immunoSEQ multiplex PCR assay. For the multiplex PCR, a mixture combining 60 forward primers for TCR Vbeta segments and 13 reverse primers for TCR Jbeta segments was used. The CDR3 region of rearranged TCR beta genes was amplified from genomic DNA with a multiplex PCR assay. The amplified TCR beta libraries were sequenced on the Illumina HiSeq System as 87-base-pair reads. Regarding the original processing steps: In a later analysis, tens of millions of unique TCR beta chains were counted across the roughly 670 repertoires, and roughly 9.9 million of these chains were shared by at least two donors. Raw reads were error-corrected and collapsed into unique sequences by a nearest-neighbor algorithm in which closely related sequences were merged to remove PCR and sequencing errors. Alignment of CDR3 sequences to IMGT reference sequences was used to assign V, D and J gene segments. For a sequence to be retained, a match of at least six nucleotides was required to both a V gene segment and a J gene segment. A rearrangement was called productive if the CDR3 had no stop codons and remained in frame with V and J, and every other rearrangement was called non-productive. CDR3 was defined according to IMGT convention as the region running from the second conserved V-encoded cysteine to the conserved J-encoded phenylalanine. The earlier analysis of about 500 of the donors excluded sequences that lacked an unambiguous match to a single V gene segment. An earlier analysis of fewer than 750 of the donors called V segments functional above 56.7% productive rearrangements and segregating when the between-donor standard deviation exceeded 5%. A statistical classification framework was developed to diagnose cytomegalovirus status using the catalog of TCR beta chain sequences. V and J gene assignment, in a later analysis, came from comparing TCR nucleotide sequences with IMGT/GENE-DB human TR gene sequences. The TCRdist pipeline was used in a later analysis to assign CDR3 sequences and most-parsimonious VDJ recombination scenarios. In a later analysis, each TCR beta chain was defined by its CDR3 amino acid sequence together with its V-gene family, and reads lacking a unique V-gene family were excluded. In a later analysis, 550 to 650 highly shared, low-generation-probability nucleotide sequences were removed to address suspected cross-contamination and a sequencing artifact. In a later analysis, a clonal expansion index for each public chain was calculated from normalized within-repertoire ranks of inferred template counts. In a later analysis, generation probabilities were computed using a VDJ recombination model fitted to out-of-frame rearrangements, and the results were checked against IGoR. In a later analysis, hypergeometric tests were used to score TCR-TCR, TCR-HLA and TCR-CMV co-occurrence, with a repertoire-size bias correction applied to TCR pairs. A later analysis estimated false discovery rates by permuting HLA or CMV assignments 20 times. A later analysis grouped co-occurring TCRs with DBSCAN, adding TCRdist sequence similarity when clustering within HLA-allele-positive subsets. Co-occurrence clustering excluded repertoires with fewer than 30,000 or more than 120,000 public chains, plus five with anomalous nucleotide sharing. TCRdb holds this immuneACCESS table with in-frame rearrangements only. Some clones are missing; in checked studies, unresolved V genes explain under half, and the rest has no known cause. V and J calls and clone size follow that table, whereas D and trimming were derived from the DNA. The sample table on file contains tens of thousands of clones. Of the sample, 2.5% to 3% is held by the ten largest clones.

Trimming removed 1 base from V and 0 bases from J; the gene matches leave 1 base unexplained. The CDR3 measures 16 amino acids from cysteine to phenylalanine. Only the CDR3 DNA stays, 48 bases, in frame from base 1. For CDR1 and CDR2, the germline V gene lists SGHVS and FQNEAQ. The clonotype comes from a man between 35 and 55 years old in good health and CMV-seronegative. The rearranged segments are TRBV7-8 and TRBJ2-5, with 11 middle bases fitting TRBD2. Sequencing was performed on PBMCs. The encoded CDR3 is CASSLGLAGYQETQYF. The DNA reads TGTGCCAGCAGCTTAGGACTAGCGGGGTACCAAGAGACCCAGTACTTC.